These 7 T cell receptor beta chains share one sample of origin, sequenced in a study of CD8 T cells in Susac syndrome. Random hexamers primed reverse transcription of about 0.45 to 1 ug RNA. MiXCR, applied by TCRdb to the immunoSEQ multiplex PCR reads, yields one record per CDR3 protein. The sample holds 160,000 or so distinct CDR3 sequences, approximately 94% seen once. Sequencing was performed on CD8+ T cells from PBMCs. These receptors were obtained from a human donor with multiple sclerosis.

The genes are TRBV27 and TRBJ1-4; no clear D. V was pared by 7 bases and J by 3 bases, with 12 bases between. The CDR3 loop spans 14 amino acids. CDR1 MNHEY and CDR2 SMNVEV come from the germline V gene (reference sequence). DNA for the CDR3: TGTGCCAGCATGGAGGGTGCGTCTAATGAAAAACTGTTTTTT. Encoded protein: CASMEGASNEKLFF. Combining the CDR3 with reference TRBV27 and TRBJ1-4 gives the whole variable domain EAQVTQNPRYLITVTGKKLTVTCSQNMNHEYMSWYRQDPGLGLRQIYYSMNVEVTDKGDVPEGYKVSRKEKRNFPLILESPSPNQTSLYFCASMEGASNEKLFFGSGTQLSVL.

The chain couples TRBV29-1 to TRBJ1-1; D ambiguous. Looked up from germline, CDR1 is SQVTM and CDR2 is ANQGSEA. This CDR3 has 11 amino acids. The V end lost 5 bases, the J end lost 2 bases, and 6 bases lay between the germline ends. The DNA for the CDR3 is TGCAGCGTTCAGTTAAACACTGAAGCTTTCTTT. This translates into CSVQLNTEAFF.

This chain joins TRBV3-1 and TRBJ2-7; 9 nucleotides agree with TRBD1. Germline lookup yields CDR1 LGHDT and CDR2 YNNKEL (reference sequence). Trimming at V came to 4 bases and at J to 0 bases, leaving 4 bases not matched to a gene. The CDR3 contains 15 residues. The CDR3 DNA follows: TGTGCCAGCAGCCGGGACAGGGCAGACTCCTACGAGCAGTACTTC. Translated, it gives CASSRDRADSYEQYF.

The V call is TRBV29-1, the J call TRBJ1-1; D gene ambiguous. The germline gives CDR1 SQVTM, CDR2 ANQGSEA. V was clipped by 4 bases and J by 1 base, with 16 bases between them. The CDR3 length is 15 residues. CDR3: CSVVVRLRQNTEAFF. The CDR3 DNA is TGCAGCGTTGTGGTGAGATTACGCCAGAACACTGAAGCTTTCTTT.

The chain uses TRBV12-3 or TRBV12-4 and TRBJ1-2; TRBD1 aligns across 8 bases. The junction had 8 bases not matched to a gene; V was cut back by 6 bases and J by 8 bases. The CDR3 is made up of 13 amino acids. CDR3 nucleotides: TGTGCCAGCAGGGGGCTGACAGGGGACGGCTACACCTTC. Its protein product is CASRGLTGDGYTF.

The chain employs TRBV29-1 and TRBJ2-4; maybe TRBD1 (6 bases). The CDR3 is 17 amino acids. CDR1 and CDR2 (germline): SQVTM, ANQGSEA. Between the trimmed V and J ends, which lost 0 bases and 0 bases, there was a span of 15 bases. In DNA form, the CDR3 reads TGCAGCGTTGAAGATCGGTCAGGGGCACTAGCCAAAAACATTCAGTACTTC. Protein sequence: CSVEDRSGALAKNIQYF.

This clonotype was picked up one time. The chain joins TRBV30 to TRBJ1-1; tentative D call: TRBD1 (5 bases). CDR3 length: 17 residues. Germline-derived CDR1 and CDR2 are GTSNPN and SVGIG (reference sequence). Trimming cost V 0 bases and J 0 bases, with 17 bases left between them. The CDR3 DNA reads as TGTGCCTGGAGTGTAGGGGCAGAAAAAAACTTGAACACTGAAGCTTTCTTT. It specifies CAWSVGAEKNLNTEAFF.